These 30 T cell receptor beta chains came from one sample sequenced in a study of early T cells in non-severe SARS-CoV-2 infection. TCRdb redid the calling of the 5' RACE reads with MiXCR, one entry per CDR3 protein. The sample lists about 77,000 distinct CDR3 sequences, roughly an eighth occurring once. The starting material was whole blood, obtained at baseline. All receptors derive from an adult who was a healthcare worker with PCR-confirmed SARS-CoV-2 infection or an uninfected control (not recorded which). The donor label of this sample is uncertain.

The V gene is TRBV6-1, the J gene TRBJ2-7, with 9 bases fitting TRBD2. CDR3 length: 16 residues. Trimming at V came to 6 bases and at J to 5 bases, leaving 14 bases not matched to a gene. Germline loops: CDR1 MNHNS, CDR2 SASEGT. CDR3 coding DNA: TGTGCCAGCAGGAAGACCGGGACTAGCATAGGAAACGAGCAGTACTTC. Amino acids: CASRKTGTSIGNEQYF.

In nucleotides, the CDR3 is TGTGCCAGCAGCTCCCCCCTTCGTTTCGGTCTCGGCCGGAGCTCCTACAATGAGCAGTTCTTC. Translated, it gives CASSSPLRFGLGRSSYNEQFF. This chain connects TRBV11-2 to TRBJ2-1, with D uncertain. V lost 4 bases and J lost 0, with 28 bases in between. Germline assignment: CDR1 SGHAT and CDR2 FQNNGV. CDR3 length equals 21 residues.

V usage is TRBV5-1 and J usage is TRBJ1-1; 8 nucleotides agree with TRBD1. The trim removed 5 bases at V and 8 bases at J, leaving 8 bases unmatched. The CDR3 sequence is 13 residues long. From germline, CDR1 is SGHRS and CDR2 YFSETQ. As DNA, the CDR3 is TGCGCCAGCAGTCACGCGGACAGGGTGGAAGCTTTCTTT. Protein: CASSHADRVEAFF.

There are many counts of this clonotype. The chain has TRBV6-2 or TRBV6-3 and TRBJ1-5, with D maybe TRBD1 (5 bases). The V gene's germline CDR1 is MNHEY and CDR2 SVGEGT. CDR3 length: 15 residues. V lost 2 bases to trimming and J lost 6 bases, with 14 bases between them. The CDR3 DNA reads TGTGCCAGCAGTTACGAGGCATCAGGGCCTCAGCCCCAGCATTTT. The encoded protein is CASSYEASGPQPQHF.

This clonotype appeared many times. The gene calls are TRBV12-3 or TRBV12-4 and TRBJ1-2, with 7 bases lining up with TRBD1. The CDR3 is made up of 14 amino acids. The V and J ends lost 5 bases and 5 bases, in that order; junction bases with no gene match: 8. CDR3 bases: TGTGCCAGCAGTCCCACGACAGGGAGATATGGCTACACCTTC. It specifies CASSPTTGRYGYTF.

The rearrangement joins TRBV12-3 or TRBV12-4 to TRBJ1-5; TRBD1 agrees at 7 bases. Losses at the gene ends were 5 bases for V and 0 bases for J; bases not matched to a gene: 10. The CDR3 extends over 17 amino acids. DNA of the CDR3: TGTGCCAGCAGTCCACAGGGGATTCGCAATAGCAATCAGCCCCAGCATTTT. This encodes CASSPQGIRNSNQPQHF.

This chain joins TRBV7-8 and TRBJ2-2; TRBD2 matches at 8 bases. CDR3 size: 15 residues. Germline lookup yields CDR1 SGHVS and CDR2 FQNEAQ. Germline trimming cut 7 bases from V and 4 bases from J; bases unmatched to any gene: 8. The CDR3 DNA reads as TGTGCCAGCACCATGAGCGGGGGAGGCACCGGGGAGCTGTTTTTT. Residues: CASTMSGGGTGELFF.

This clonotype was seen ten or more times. The CDR3 reads CASSPRVSGINEQFF. The CDR3 region has the DNA TGTGCCAGCAGCCCCCGTGTTAGCGGAATTAATGAGCAGTTCTTC. V usage is TRBV7-3 and J usage is TRBJ2-1, with D maybe TRBD2 (6 bases). CDR1 and CDR2 (germline): SGHTA, FQGTGA. Trimming removed 5 bases at V and 7 bases at J, with 18 bases between. This CDR3 is 15 amino acids long.

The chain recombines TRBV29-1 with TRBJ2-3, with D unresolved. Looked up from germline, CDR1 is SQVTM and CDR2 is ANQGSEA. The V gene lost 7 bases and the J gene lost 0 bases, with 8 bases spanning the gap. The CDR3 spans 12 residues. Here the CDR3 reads CSADQSTDTQYF. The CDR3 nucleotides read TGCAGCGCCGATCAAAGCACAGATACGCAGTATTTT.

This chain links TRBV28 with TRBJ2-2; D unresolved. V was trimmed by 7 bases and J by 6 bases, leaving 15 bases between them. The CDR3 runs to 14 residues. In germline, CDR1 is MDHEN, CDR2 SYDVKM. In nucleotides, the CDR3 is TGTGCCAGCATGGAGTTATCCCGGGCCGGGGAGCTGTTTTTT. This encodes CASMELSRAGELFF.

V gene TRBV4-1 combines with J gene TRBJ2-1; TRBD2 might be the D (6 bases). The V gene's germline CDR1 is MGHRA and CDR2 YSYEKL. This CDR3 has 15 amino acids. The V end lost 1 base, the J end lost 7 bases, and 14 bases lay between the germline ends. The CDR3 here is CASSQAGVGVNEQFF. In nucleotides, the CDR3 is TGCGCCAGCAGCCAAGCGGGAGTAGGGGTGAATGAGCAGTTCTTC.

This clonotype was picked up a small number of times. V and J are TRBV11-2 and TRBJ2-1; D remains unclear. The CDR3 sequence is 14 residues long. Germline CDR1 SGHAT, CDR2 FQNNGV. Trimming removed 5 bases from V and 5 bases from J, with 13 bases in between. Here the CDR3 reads CASSRSSVDNEQFF. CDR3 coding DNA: TGTGCCAGCAGCCGGAGCTCCGTCGACAATGAGCAGTTCTTC.

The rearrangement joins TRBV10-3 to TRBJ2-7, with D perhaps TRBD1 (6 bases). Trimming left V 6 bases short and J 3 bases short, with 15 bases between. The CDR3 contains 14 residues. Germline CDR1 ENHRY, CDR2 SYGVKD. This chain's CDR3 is CAIRGLTGNYEQYF. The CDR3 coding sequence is TGTGCCATCAGAGGGCTGACAGGAAACTACGAGCAGTACTTC.

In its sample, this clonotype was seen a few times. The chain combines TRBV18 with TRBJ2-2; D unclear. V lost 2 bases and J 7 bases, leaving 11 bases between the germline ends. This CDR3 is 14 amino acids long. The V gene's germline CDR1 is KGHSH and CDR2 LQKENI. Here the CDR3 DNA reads TGTGCCAGCTCACCATCCCCTGACGGCGGGGAGCTGTTTTTT. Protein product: CASSPSPDGGELFF.

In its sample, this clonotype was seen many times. This CDR3 is CASSLEFNTNYEQYF. CDR3 sequence (DNA): TGTGCCAGCAGCTTAGAATTTAACACCAACTACGAGCAGTACTTC. V is TRBV7-2 and J is TRBJ2-7; D is unclear. This CDR3 is built from 15 residues. From germline, CDR1 is SGHTA and CDR2 FQGNSA. Deletions cut 1 base from V and 3 bases from J, with 13 bases between.

The CDR3 loop is CASKVLGRNRGYTF. CDR3 DNA: TGTGCCAGCAAAGTTCTCGGCAGGAACAGAGGCTACACCTTC. J is TRBJ1-2 and V is TRBV6-6, with D uncertain. The V and J ends lost 7 bases and 8 bases respectively, with 20 bases between them. Germline V lookup: CDR1 MNHNY, CDR2 SVGAGI (reference sequence). This CDR3 contains 14 residues.

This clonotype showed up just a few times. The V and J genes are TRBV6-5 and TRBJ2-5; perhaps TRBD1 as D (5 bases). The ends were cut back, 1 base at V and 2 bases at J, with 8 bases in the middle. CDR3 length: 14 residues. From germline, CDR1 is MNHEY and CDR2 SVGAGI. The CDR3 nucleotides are TGTGCCAGCAGTTACTGGGCAGGGCAAGAGACCCAGTACTTC. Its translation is CASSYWAGQETQYF.

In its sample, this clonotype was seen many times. The CDR3 loop reads CSARVPEGLYEQYF. The DNA for the CDR3 is TGCAGTGCTAGAGTGCCCGAGGGGCTCTACGAGCAGTACTTC. The chain joins TRBV20-1 to TRBJ2-7, with D perhaps matching TRBD1 or TRBD2 (5 bases each). The CDR3 has 14 amino acids. Germline assignment: CDR1 DFQATT and CDR2 SNEGSKA (reference sequence). The ends were cut back, 1 base at V and 3 bases at J, with 13 bases in the middle.

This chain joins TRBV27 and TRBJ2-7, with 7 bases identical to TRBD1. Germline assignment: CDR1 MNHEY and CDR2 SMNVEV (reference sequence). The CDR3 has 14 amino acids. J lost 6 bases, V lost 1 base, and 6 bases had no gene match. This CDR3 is CASSLWKNRGEQYF. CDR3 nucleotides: TGTGCCAGCAGTTTATGGAAAAACAGGGGCGAGCAGTACTTC.

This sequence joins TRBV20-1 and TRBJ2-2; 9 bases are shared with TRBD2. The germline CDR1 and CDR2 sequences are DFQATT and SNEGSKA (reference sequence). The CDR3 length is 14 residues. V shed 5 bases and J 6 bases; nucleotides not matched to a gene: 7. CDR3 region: CSAQEAGGAGELFF. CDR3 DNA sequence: TGCAGTGCTCAAGAGGCGGGAGGGGCCGGGGAGCTGTTTTTT.

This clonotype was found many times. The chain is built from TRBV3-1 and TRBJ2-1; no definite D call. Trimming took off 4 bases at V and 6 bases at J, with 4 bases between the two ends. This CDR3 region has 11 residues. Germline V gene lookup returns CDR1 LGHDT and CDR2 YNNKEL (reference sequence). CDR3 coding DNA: TGTGCCAGCAGCCTTCGCAATGAGCAGTTCTTC. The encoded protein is CASSLRNEQFF.

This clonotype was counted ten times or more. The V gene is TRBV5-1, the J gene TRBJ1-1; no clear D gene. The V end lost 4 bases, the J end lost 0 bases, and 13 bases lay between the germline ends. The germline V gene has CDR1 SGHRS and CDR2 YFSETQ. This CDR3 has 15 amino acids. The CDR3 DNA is TGCGCCAGCAGCGCCGATGGGCAGATGAACACTGAAGCTTTCTTT. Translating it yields CASSADGQMNTEAFF.

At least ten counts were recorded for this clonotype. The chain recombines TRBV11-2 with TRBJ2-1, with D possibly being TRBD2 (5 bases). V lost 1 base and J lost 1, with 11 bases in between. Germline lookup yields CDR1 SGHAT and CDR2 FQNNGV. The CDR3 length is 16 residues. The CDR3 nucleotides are TGTGCCAGCAGCTTAGTTCTAGCCGGGTCCTACAATGAGCAGTTCTTC. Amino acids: CASSLVLAGSYNEQFF.

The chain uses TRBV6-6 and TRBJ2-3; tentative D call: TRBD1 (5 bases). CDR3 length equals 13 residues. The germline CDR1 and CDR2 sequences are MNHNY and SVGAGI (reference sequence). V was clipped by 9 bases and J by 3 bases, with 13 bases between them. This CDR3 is CASSQGLTDTQYF. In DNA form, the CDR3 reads TGTGCCAGTTCGCAGGGTTTGACAGATACGCAGTATTTT.

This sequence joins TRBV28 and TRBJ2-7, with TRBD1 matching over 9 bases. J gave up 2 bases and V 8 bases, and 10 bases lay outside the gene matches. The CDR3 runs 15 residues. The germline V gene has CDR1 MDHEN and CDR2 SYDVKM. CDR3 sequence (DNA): TGTGCCAGCTCTCCGTCGGGACAGGGCCCCTACGAGCAGTACTTC. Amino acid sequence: CASSPSGQGPYEQYF.

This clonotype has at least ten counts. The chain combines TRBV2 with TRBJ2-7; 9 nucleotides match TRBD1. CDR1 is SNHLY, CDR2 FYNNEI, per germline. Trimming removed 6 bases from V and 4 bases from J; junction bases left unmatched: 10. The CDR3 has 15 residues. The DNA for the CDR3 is TGTGCCAGCAGCCTCTCCGGGACAGGGATGTACGAGCAGTACTTC. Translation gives CASSLSGTGMYEQYF.

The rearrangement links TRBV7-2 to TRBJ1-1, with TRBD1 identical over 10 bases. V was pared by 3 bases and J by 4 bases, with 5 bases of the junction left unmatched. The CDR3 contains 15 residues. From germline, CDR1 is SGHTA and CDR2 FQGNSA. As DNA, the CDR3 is TGTGCCAGCAGCTTCCTGACAGGGGGCACCACTGAAGCTTTCTTT. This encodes CASSFLTGGTTEAFF.

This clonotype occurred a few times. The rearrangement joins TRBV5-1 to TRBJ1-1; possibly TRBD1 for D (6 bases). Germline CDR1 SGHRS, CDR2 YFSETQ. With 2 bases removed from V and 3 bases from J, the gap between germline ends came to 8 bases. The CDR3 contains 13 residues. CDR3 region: CASSFDRYTEAFF. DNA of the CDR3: TGCGCCAGCAGCTTCGACAGGTACACTGAAGCTTTCTTT.

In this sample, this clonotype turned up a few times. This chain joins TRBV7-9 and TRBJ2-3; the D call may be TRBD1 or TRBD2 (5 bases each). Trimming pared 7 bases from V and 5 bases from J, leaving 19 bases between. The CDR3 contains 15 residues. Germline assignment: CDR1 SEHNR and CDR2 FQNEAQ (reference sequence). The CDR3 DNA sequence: TGTGCCAGCACCCGGGGCGGTATAACGGGAGATACGCAGTATTTT. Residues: CASTRGGITGDTQYF.

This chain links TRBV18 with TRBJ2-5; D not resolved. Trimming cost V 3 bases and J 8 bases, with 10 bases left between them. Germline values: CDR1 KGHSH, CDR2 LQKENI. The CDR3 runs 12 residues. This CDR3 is CASSPDQDTQYF. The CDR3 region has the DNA TGTGCCAGCTCACCGGACCAGGATACCCAGTACTTC.